This TCR beta chain is from a study of T cell repertoires in cytomegalovirus infection. At the level of the study: It was the public TCR beta signatures that indicated both CMV infection and matching HLA type.

Study conclusions and caveats: Dominant in the ex vivo response were TCR beta clonotypes restricted by HLA-C and specific for CMV. Of the TCR beta families, the public ones yielded a cumulative frequency that identified carriers of CMV plus the relevant HLA.

Via MiXCR, TCRdb re-called the reads, giving one row per CDR3 protein. The profile shows 200,000 to 250,000 distinct CDR3 sequences, roughly an eighth of them singletons. As to this clonotype: What it binds is not known.

The sample comprised PBMCs. This TCR was recovered from a human donor in good health (CMV status not recorded). Some clones in this sample may be carry-over from other donors' samples.

The CDR3 sequence is CASSFLAGSNEQFF. The CDR3 DNA sequence: TGTGCCAGCAGTTTTCTAGCGGGAAGTAATGAGCAGTTCTTC. The chain has TRBV12-3 or TRBV12-4 and TRBJ2-1, with 9 bases lining up with TRBD2. CDR3 size: 14 residues. J gave up 7 bases and V 3 bases, and 4 bases lay outside the gene matches.